This T cell receptor (beta chain) was identified in a study of blood T cell repertoires in COVID-19. Study-wide context: There were acute and convalescent COVID-19 samples, and they came from the United States, Italy and Spain. From T cells, B-cell-depleted T cells, or PBMCs came the material, which was cDNA or gDNA.

Trimming removed 4 bases from V and 9 bases from J, with 10 bases in between. The CDR3 is 12 amino acids. Source study methods: Reference gene primer amplification yielded estimated nucleated cell counts. Sequenced by immunoSEQ multiplex PCR; TCRdb stores in-frame clones only, minus some. D and trimming were read from the DNA, whereas the V and J calls and clone size are those reported in that table. Of some 150,000 clones in the sample, roughly 86% were seen once. Details on this clone: Distinct nucleotide sequences in the sample also encode this CDR3.

This TCR was sampled from a man between 65 and 85 years old with acute or convalescent COVID-19. The sequenced material came from peripheral blood. The chain couples TRBV12-3 or TRBV12-4 to TRBJ2-1, with D maybe TRBD2 (6 bases). CDR3 bases: TGTGCCAGCAGTTCCGGGACTTCTGAGCAGTTCTTC. Its protein product is CASSSGTSEQFF.